The clone carrying this TCR beta chain was recorded at least ten times. The antigen remains undetermined. This sample stems from a study of shared clonotypes between healthy human individuals. Study information: Each donor had three CD4 naive, three CD4 memory, two CD8 naive and one CD8 memory plate.

Study-level findings and limits: Clonotypes not shared had lower generation probabilities than those common to all four donors.

Authors' methods: Filtering was not the same, since immunoSEQ gave junction-only sequences without quality scores. Profiled with immunoSEQ multiplex PCR; TCRdb holds only in-frame clones, not every one. The V and J calls and clone size were taken over from that table, and D and trimming were inferred from the DNA. Among a few hundred thousand clones, approximately 65% were seen once, and the ten largest hold 11%. The V end lost 7 bases, the J end lost 6 bases, and 17 bases lay between the germline ends. The CDR3 runs 13 residues. Germline loops: CDR1 SQVTM, CDR2 ANQGSEA. This chain links TRBV29-1 with TRBJ2-3, with D uncertain. What was sequenced was memory CD4+ T cells sorted from blood. Subset noted: CD45RA-negative fraction. This clonotype originated in a man aged 30-40 years in good health. The CDR3 DNA reads TGCAGCGCCCGCGCTCTACATTTGGATACGCAGTATTTT. This translates into CSARALHLDTQYF.